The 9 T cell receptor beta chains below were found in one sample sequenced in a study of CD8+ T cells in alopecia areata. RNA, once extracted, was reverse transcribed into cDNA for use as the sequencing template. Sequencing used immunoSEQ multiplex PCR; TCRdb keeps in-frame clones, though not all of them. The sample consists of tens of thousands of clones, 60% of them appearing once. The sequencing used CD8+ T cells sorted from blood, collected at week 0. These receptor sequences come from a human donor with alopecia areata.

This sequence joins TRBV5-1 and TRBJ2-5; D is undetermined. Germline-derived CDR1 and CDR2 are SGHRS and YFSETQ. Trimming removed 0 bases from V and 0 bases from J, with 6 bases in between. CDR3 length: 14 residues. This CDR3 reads CASSLGFDQETQYF. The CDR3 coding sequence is TGCGCCAGCAGCTTGGGGTTTGACCAAGAGACCCAGTACTTC. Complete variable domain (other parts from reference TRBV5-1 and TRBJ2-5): KAGVTQTPRYLIKTRGQQVTLSCSPISGHRSVSWYQQTPGQGLQFLFEYFSETQRNKGNFPGRFSGRQFSNSRSEMNVSTLELGDSALYLCASSLGFDQETQYFGPGTRLLVL.

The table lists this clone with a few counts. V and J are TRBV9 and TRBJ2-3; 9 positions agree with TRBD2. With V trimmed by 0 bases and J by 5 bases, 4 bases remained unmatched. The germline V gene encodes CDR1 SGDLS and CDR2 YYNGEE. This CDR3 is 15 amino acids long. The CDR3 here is CASSVGGRARDTQYF. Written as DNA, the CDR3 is TGTGCCAGCAGCGTAGGCGGGAGGGCCAGAGATACGCAGTATTTT. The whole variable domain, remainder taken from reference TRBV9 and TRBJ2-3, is DSGVTQTPKHLITATGQRVTLRCSPRSGDLSVYWYQQSLDQGLQFLIQYYNGEERAKGNILERFSAQQFPDLHSELNLSSLELGDSALYFCASSVGGRARDTQYFGPGTRLTVL.

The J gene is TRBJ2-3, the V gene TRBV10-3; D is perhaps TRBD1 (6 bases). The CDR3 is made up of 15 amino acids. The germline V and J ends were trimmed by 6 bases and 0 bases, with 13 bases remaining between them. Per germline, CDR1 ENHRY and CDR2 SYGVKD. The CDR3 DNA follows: TGTGCCATCAGCCCGACAGGATCTAGCACAGATACGCAGTATTTT. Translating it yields CAISPTGSSTDTQYF.

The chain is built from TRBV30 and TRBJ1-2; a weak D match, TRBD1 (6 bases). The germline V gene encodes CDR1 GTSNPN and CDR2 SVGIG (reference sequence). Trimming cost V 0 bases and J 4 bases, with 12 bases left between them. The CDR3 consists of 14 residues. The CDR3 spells CAWSVGQSFYGYTF. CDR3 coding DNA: TGTGCCTGGAGTGTAGGACAGTCCTTCTATGGCTACACCTTC. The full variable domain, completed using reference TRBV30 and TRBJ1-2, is SQTIHQWPATLVQPVGSPLSLECTVEGTSNPNLYWYRQAAGRGLQLLFYSVGIGQISSEVPQNLSASRPQDRQFILSSKKLLLSDSGFYLCAWSVGQSFYGYTFGSGTRLTVV.

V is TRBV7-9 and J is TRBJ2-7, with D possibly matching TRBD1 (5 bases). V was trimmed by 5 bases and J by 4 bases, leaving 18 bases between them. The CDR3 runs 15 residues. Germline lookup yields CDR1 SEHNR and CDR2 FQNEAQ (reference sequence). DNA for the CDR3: TGTGCCAGCAGCCCCTTAACAGGACCTCCTTACGAGCAGTACTTC. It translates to CASSPLTGPPYEQYF.

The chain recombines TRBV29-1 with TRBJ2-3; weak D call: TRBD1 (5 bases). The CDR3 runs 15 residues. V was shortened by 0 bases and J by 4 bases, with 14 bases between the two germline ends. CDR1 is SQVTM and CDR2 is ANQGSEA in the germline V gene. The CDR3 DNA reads TGCAGCGTTGAAGAAATAGTCGACAGTCCAGATACGCAGTATTTT. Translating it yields CSVEEIVDSPDTQYF.

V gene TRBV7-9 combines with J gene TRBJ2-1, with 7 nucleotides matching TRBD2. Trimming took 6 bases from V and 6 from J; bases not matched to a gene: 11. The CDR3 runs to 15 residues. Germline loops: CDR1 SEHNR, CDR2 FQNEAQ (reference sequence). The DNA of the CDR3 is TGTGCCAGCAGTGGGCAGGGAGGGGACCCCAATGAGCAGTTCTTC. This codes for CASSGQGGDPNEQFF. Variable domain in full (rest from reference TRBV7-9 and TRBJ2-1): DTGVSQNPRHKITKRGQNVTFRCDPISEHNRLYWYRQTLGQGPEFLTYFQNEAQLEKSRLLSDRFSAERPKGSFSTLEIQRTEQGDSAMYLCASSGQGGDPNEQFFGPGTRLTVL.

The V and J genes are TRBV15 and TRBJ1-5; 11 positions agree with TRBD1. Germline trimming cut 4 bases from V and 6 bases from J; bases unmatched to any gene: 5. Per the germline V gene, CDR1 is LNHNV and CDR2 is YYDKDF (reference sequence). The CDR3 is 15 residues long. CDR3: CATSMDRGRIQPQHF. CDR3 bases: TGTGCCACCAGCATGGACAGGGGGCGTATTCAGCCCCAGCATTTT.

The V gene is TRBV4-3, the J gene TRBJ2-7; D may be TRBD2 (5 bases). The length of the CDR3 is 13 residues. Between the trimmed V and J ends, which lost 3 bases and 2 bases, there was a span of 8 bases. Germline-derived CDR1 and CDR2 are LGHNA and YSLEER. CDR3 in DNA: TGCGCCAGCAGCCATTGGGGAGCCTACGAGCAGTACTTC. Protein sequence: CASSHWGAYEQYF.